The 25 T cell receptor beta chains listed next were all sequenced from one sample in a study of human thymus T cells. Thymus pieces cut out during corrective heart surgery were the tissue that was used. Assay used: immunoSEQ multiplex PCR; TCRdb lists only in-frame clones, some missing. The sample yields tens of thousands of clones, 85% to 95% seen once. What was sequenced was thymus tissue. The receptors shown here come from a girl less than two years old with a congenital heart defect but otherwise immunologically healthy.

This clone came up once. The V call is TRBV21-1, the J call TRBJ1-5. TRBV21-1 is classified as a pseudogene. The CDR3 consists of 16 residues. In DNA, the CDR3 is TGTGCCAGCACCCGACCGGCAGCGCATAGCAATCAGCCCCAGCATTTT. Protein sequence: CASTRPAAHSNQPQHF.

This chain links TRBV15 with TRBJ2-1; 10 bases line up with TRBD2. The CDR3 contains 16 residues. J lost 2 bases, V lost 1 base, and 2 bases had no gene match. The germline V gene encodes CDR1 LNHNV and CDR2 YYDKDF (reference sequence). The DNA for the CDR3 is TGTGCCACCAGCAGAGGGACTAGCGGTACCTACAATGAGCAGTTCTTC. Encoded protein: CATSRGTSGTYNEQFF.

DNA of the CDR3: TGTGCCAGCAGCCTCTTCAGCTCAGGGGAAAATGGCGGGGAGCTGTTTTTT. This gives the protein CASSLFSSGENGGELFF. The chain carries TRBV11-3 and TRBJ2-2, with D possibly matching TRBD1 (6 bases). Deletions cut 5 bases from V and 7 bases from J, with 23 bases between. This CDR3 has 17 amino acids. The germline CDR1 and CDR2 sequences are SGHNT and YENEEA.

The chain combines TRBV5-5 with TRBJ2-7; D possibly matches TRBD1 or TRBD2 (5 bases each). The length of the CDR3 is 14 residues. CDR1 and CDR2 from the germline V gene are SGHKS and YYEKEE (reference sequence). Trimming removed 1 base at V and 6 bases at J, with 14 bases between. CDR3 coding DNA: TGTGCCAGCAGCTTGTGGATCTCCGGGGCCGAGCAGTACTTC. Protein sequence: CASSLWISGAEQYF.

This chain uses TRBV7-6 with TRBJ2-1; 8 bases are a match to TRBD2. Trimming took 1 base from V and 9 from J; bases not matched to a gene: 5. Germline CDR1 and CDR2: SGHVS and FNYEAQ. The CDR3 runs to 14 residues. This CDR3 reads CASSLGVAGREQFF. The CDR3 nucleotides are TGTGCCAGCAGCTTAGGAGTAGCGGGACGTGAGCAGTTCTTC.

The chain couples TRBV4-2 to TRBJ2-3; D might be TRBD2 (6 bases). V dropped 1 base and J dropped 1 base, with 18 bases sitting between them. There are 18 residues in the CDR3. Per germline, CDR1 LGHNA and CDR2 YNFKEQ. CDR3 nucleotide sequence: TGTGCCAGCAGCCAAGCGGAGGGAGAATCAGCCCGCACAGATACGCAGTATTTT. This codes for CASSQAEGESARTDTQYF.

This clone was recorded a few times. This rearrangement joins TRBV10-2 to TRBJ1-1; D unresolved. The length of the CDR3 is 15 residues. Germline V gene sequence: CDR1 WSHSY, CDR2 SAAADI. Trimming left V 3 bases short and J 1 base short, with 12 bases between. CDR3 amino acids: CASSDLVQRNTEAFF. Here the CDR3 DNA reads TGCGCCAGCAGTGATTTGGTACAGAGGAACACTGAAGCTTTCTTT.

The chain carries TRBV7-2 and TRBJ2-7, with a possible D match to TRBD1 (7 bases). The CDR3 covers 16 residues. Trimming stripped 3 bases from V and 3 bases from J, with 18 bases between. Germline assignment: CDR1 SGHTA and CDR2 FQGNSA. CDR3 sequence (DNA): TGTGCCAGCAGCTTCCTCCACAGGGGAGGCCGCTACGAGCAGTACTTC. It encodes CASSFLHRGGRYEQYF.

The rearrangement links TRBV27 to TRBJ2-7; 10 bases align to TRBD1. Per germline, CDR1 MNHEY and CDR2 SMNVEV (reference sequence). Losses at the gene ends were 6 bases for V and 2 bases for J; bases not matched to a gene: 4. This CDR3 is built from 14 residues. This chain's CDR3 is CASREGQGPYEQYF. In DNA form, the CDR3 reads TGTGCCAGCAGAGAGGGACAGGGGCCCTACGAGCAGTACTTC.

The CDR3 spells CASSFPSAGYTF. CDR3 sequence (DNA): TGTGCCAGCAGTTTCCCCTCTGCTGGCTACACCTTC. The rearrangement links TRBV28 to TRBJ1-2; D unclear. Germline V gene sequence: CDR1 MDHEN, CDR2 SYDVKM. The V and J ends lost 3 bases and 7 bases respectively, with 9 bases between them. There are 12 residues in the CDR3.

J is TRBJ2-5 and V is TRBV27, with a tentative D call TRBD1 (7 bases). The ends were cut back, 4 bases at V and 5 bases at J, with 14 bases in the middle. The CDR3 has 14 residues. Germline V CDR1 and CDR2: MNHEY, SMNVEV (reference sequence). CDR3 protein: CASSYKGAGETQYF. In nucleotides, the CDR3 is TGTGCCAGCAGTTATAAGGGGGCGGGGGAGACCCAGTACTTC.

V and J are TRBV5-1 and TRBJ1-4, with 7 bases fitting TRBD1. Trimming removed 1 base from V and 8 bases from J; junction bases left unmatched: 23. Germline V lookup: CDR1 SGHRS, CDR2 YFSETQ. The CDR3 loop spans 20 amino acids. CDR3 in DNA: TGCGCCAGCAGCTTGCGGGGCCTCAACGCCCGACAGGGCGGAAAGGAAAAACTGTTTTTT. Protein sequence: CASSLRGLNARQGGKEKLFF.

J is TRBJ1-1 and V is TRBV27; 12 bases agree with TRBD1. CDR1 and CDR2 from the germline V gene are MNHEY and SMNVEV (reference sequence). This CDR3 is 17 amino acids long. The V and J ends lost 4 bases and 5 bases, in that order; junction bases with no gene match: 11. The DNA of the CDR3 is TGTGCCAGCAGTTCCCTCCGGGACAGGGGGCTGGGGACTGAAGCTTTCTTT. Amino acid sequence: CASSSLRDRGLGTEAFF.

The chain employs TRBV9 and TRBJ2-7, with TRBD2 matching 10 bases. The length of the CDR3 is 16 residues. Germline V lookup: CDR1 SGDLS, CDR2 YYNGEE. With 4 bases clipped from V and 6 bases from J, the junction kept 13 bases outside the gene matches. The CDR3 sequence: CASSQTGTSEALEQYF. CDR3 DNA: TGTGCCAGCAGCCAGACCGGGACTAGCGAAGCCCTCGAGCAGTACTTC. The whole variable domain, remainder taken from reference TRBV9 and TRBJ2-7, is DSGVTQTPKHLITATGQRVTLRCSPRSGDLSVYWYQQSLDQGLQFLIQYYNGEERAKGNILERFSAQQFPDLHSELNLSSLELGDSALYFCASSQTGTSEALEQYFGPGTRLTVT.

The rearrangement uses TRBV23-1 and TRBJ2-1, with a possible D match to TRBD2 (5 bases). TRBV23-1 is flagged as an ORF with uncertain function. CDR3 size: 19 residues. V was trimmed by 2 bases and J by 9 bases, leaving 29 bases between them. The CDR3: CASSQPPGIVNSPAGEQFF. CDR3 nucleotide sequence: TGCGCCAGCAGTCAACCCCCGGGAATCGTTAATAGCCCAGCTGGTGAGCAGTTCTTC.

This chain uses TRBV6-1 with TRBJ2-7; D unclear. There are 14 residues in the CDR3. V was shortened by 6 bases and J by 0 bases, with 12 bases between the two germline ends. The V gene's germline CDR1 is MNHNS and CDR2 SASEGT. CDR3 in DNA: TGTGCCAGCAGCCTAGTGCCCAGCTCCTACGAGCAGTACTTC. This sequence encodes CASSLVPSSYEQYF.

The CDR3 DNA follows: TGCGCCAGCAGCCAAGAGTTGGTGGCGGGGGTGGGTTCCGGGGAGCTGTTTTTT. This translates into CASSQELVAGVGSGELFF. V gene TRBV4-3 combines with J gene TRBJ2-2, with 7 bases lining up with TRBD2. Trimming at V came to 0 bases and at J to 6 bases, leaving 13 bases not matched to a gene. The CDR3 consists of 18 residues. The germline gives CDR1 LGHNA, CDR2 YSLEER.

This chain links TRBV6-6 with TRBJ2-7; D is uncertain. Trimming cost V 2 bases and J 1 base, with 12 bases left between them. Germline V gene sequence: CDR1 MNHNY, CDR2 SVGAGI (reference sequence). CDR3 length equals 15 residues. CDR3 region: CASSYRLAESYEQYF. Here the CDR3 DNA reads TGTGCCAGCAGTTACAGGTTGGCAGAGTCCTACGAGCAGTACTTC.

J is TRBJ2-1 and V is TRBV18; 11 nucleotides agree with TRBD2. Germline loops: CDR1 KGHSH, CDR2 LQKENI. CDR3 length: 21 amino acids. After removal of 3 bases from V and 1 base from J, the junction contained 17 bases not matched to a gene. The CDR3 here is CASSPPNLAGGPRNSYNEQFF. The CDR3 nucleotides are TGTGCCAGCTCACCGCCCAATCTAGCGGGAGGCCCCCGAAATTCCTACAATGAGCAGTTCTTC.

This rearrangement joins TRBV14 to TRBJ2-7; 9 nucleotides agree with TRBD2. The CDR3 contains 15 residues. V was pared by 6 bases and J by 5 bases, with 11 bases of the junction left unmatched. CDR1 is SGHDN and CDR2 is FVKESK in the germline V gene. CDR3 sequence (DNA): TGTGCCAGCAGTCCCTATAGCGGGAGTCGGGACGAGCAGTACTTC. Protein: CASSPYSGSRDEQYF.

The CDR3 is CASSSARGGEGSYEQYF. CDR3 nucleotides: TGCGCCAGCAGCTCCGCAAGGGGCGGCGAAGGCTCCTACGAGCAGTACTTC. The chain is built from TRBV5-1 and TRBJ2-7; maybe TRBD1 (5 bases). The germline V gene encodes CDR1 SGHRS and CDR2 YFSETQ. The CDR3 totals 17 residues. V gave up 3 bases and J gave up 0 bases, with 19 bases separating them.

This clone was picked up one time. The chain links TRBV5-1 to TRBJ2-3; D possibly corresponds to TRBD2 (6 bases). V lost 0 bases and J lost 2, with 13 bases in between. The CDR3 runs to 16 residues. Germline CDR1 reads SGHRS; CDR2 reads YFSETQ. The CDR3: CASSLEPTRPTDTQYF. The CDR3 coding sequence is TGCGCCAGCAGCTTGGAACCGACTAGACCCACAGATACGCAGTATTTT. The full variable domain, its missing parts supplied by reference TRBV5-1 and TRBJ2-3, is KAGVTQTPRYLIKTRGQQVTLSCSPISGHRSVSWYQQTPGQGLQFLFEYFSETQRNKGNFPGRFSGRQFSNSRSEMNVSTLELGDSALYLCASSLEPTRPTDTQYFGPGTRLTVL.

The chain links TRBV19 to TRBJ1-5; 7 nucleotides line up with TRBD1. This CDR3 is built from 15 residues. Germline CDR1 and CDR2: LNHDA and SQIVND (reference sequence). The V and J ends lost 5 bases and 1 base, in that order; junction bases with no gene match: 5. This chain's CDR3 is CASSPGGASNQPQHF. The CDR3 DNA reads as TGTGCCAGTAGTCCAGGGGGAGCAAGCAATCAGCCCCAGCATTTT. Combining the CDR3 with reference TRBV19 and TRBJ1-5 gives the whole variable domain DGGITQSPKYLFRKEGQNVTLSCEQNLNHDAMYWYRQDPGQGLRLIYYSQIVNDFQKGDIAEGYSVSREKKESFPLTVTSAQKNPTAFYLCASSPGGASNQPQHFGDGTRLSIL.

The chain employs TRBV29-1 and TRBJ2-2; 8 bases fit TRBD2. The V segment lost 3 bases and the J segment 5 bases; nucleotides outside the gene matches: 11. Germline V gene lookup returns CDR1 SQVTM and CDR2 ANQGSEA. The CDR3 totals 16 residues. The CDR3 spells CSVDAGGGHRTGELFF. CDR3 sequence (DNA): TGCAGCGTTGACGCGGGCGGGGGGCACCGTACCGGGGAGCTGTTTTTT.

The CDR3 loop reads CASSHAKYRGRTGELFF. Written as DNA, the CDR3 is TGCGCCAGCAGCCATGCTAAATACAGGGGACGCACCGGGGAGCTGTTTTTT. The chain has TRBV4-3 and TRBJ2-2, with 7 bases matching TRBD1. The ends lost 3 bases at V and 4 bases at J; junction bases unmatched: 11. The germline V gene has CDR1 LGHNA and CDR2 YSLEER. This CDR3 contains 17 residues.